This entry features one T cell receptor (beta chain) sequence. What it recognizes is unknown. Sequencing used immunoSEQ multiplex PCR; TCRdb keeps in-frame clones, though not all of them. The repertoire holds tens of thousands of clones, with 85% to 90% as singletons. CDR1 and CDR2 from the germline V gene are SGHNT and YENEEA. The CDR3 consists of 14 residues. V was pared by 1 base and J by 4 bases, with 0 bases of the junction left unmatched. This entry belongs to a study of neoadjuvant nivolumab and ipilimumab in lung cancer. General study findings and limits: From pretherapy to surgery, tumor richness and clonality rose with dual therapy.

The TCR comes from an adult with non-small cell lung cancer. Some clones in this sample may be carry-over from other donors' samples. The sequences come from blood, collected before neoadjuvant nivolumab, alone or with ipilimumab. This chain uses TRBV11-3 with TRBJ2-1; TRBD2 matches at 8 bases. CDR3 nucleotide sequence: TGTGCCAGCAGCTTAGCGGGAGGGTACAATGAGCAGTTCTTC. Translated: CASSLAGGYNEQFF.